A selection of T cell receptor beta chains follows, all from one sample in a study of blood T cell repertoires in COVID-19. Using immunoSEQ multiplex PCR, the repertoire was profiled, and TCRdb retains in-frame clones only, with some absent. The table records 260,000 or so clones, roughly 80% of them present only once. The sequenced sample was peripheral blood. The receptors come from a woman older than 75 with COVID-19, enrolled during active disease. Each CDR3 is given with its conserved first and last residue. The D gene is left open where the match is weak. Rows may omit the clone size; those that give it use once, few, many or a size class.

TRBD1 TRBJ1-2 TRBV6-4 - CASSPSGTAYGYTF TGTGCCAGCAGCCCATCAGGGACAGCCTATGGCTACACCTTC
TRBD2 TRBJ2-3 TRBV6-5 - CASSYGASGGPDTQYF TGTGCCAGCAGTTACGGCGCTAGCGGGGGGCCAGATACGCAGTATTTT
- TRBJ2-5 TRBV29-1 - CSVDPGSVAKTQYF TGCAGCGTTGATCCAGGATCCGTGGCAAAGACCCAGTACTTC
TRBD1 TRBJ1-2 TRBV28 once CASSPPTGGYGYTF TGTGCCAGCAGTCCCCCAACAGGGGGCTATGGCTACACCTTC
TRBD1 TRBJ1-2 TRBV9 few CASSVVPGQGVGFGGYTF TGTGCCAGCAGCGTAGTACCGGGACAGGGAGTGGGTTTTGGTGGTTACACCTTC
- TRBJ1-1 TRBV2 - CASVTAPGTEAFF TGTGCCAGCGTGACTGCCCCGGGCACTGAAGCTTTCTTT
- TRBJ2-3 TRBV5-4 - CASSFVHTDTQYF TGTGCCAGCAGCTTTGTCCACACAGATACGCAGTATTTT
- TRBJ1-2 TRBV6-5 - CASSYEGGGYGYTF TGTGCCAGCAGTTACGAAGGTGGCGGGTATGGCTACACCTTC
- TRBJ1-1 TRBV2 - CASSESGLEAFF TGTGCCAGCAGTGAGTCGGGTCTTGAAGCTTTCTTT
TRBD1 TRBJ1-2 TRBV27 - CASSPGQGDHGYGYTF TGTGCCAGCAGTCCAGGACAGGGGGACCATGGCTATGGCTACACCTTC
TRBD1 TRBJ1-5 TRBV5-1 - CASSSQGSGNQPQHF TGCGCCAGCAGCTCACAGGGGAGTGGGAACCAGCCCCAGCATTTT